The rows below give T cell receptor beta chains drawn from one sample of a study of cytomegalovirus exposure and HLA in healthy donors. The repertoire was sequenced with immunoSEQ multiplex PCR; TCRdb's copy has only in-frame clones and lacks some. In the table there are about 200,000 clones, around 83% of which are singletons. The sequenced sample consisted of PBMCs. The receptors here all came from a girl aged 10 to 17 in good health and CMV-seronegative. Each CDR3 is given with its conserved first and last residue. The D gene is left open where the match is weak. Size values are once, few and many counts, or a class for expanded clones, and some rows have none.

V	J	size	D	CDR3	DNA
TRBV29-1	TRBJ1-2	.	.	CSVDRGFGGYTF	TGCAGCGTTGACAGGGGTTTCGGTGGCTACACCTTC
TRBV18	TRBJ2-2	.	.	CASSLDSTTGELFF	TGTGCCAGCTCACTCGACAGCACCACCGGGGAGCTGTTTTTT
TRBV4-3	TRBJ2-1	.	TRBD1	CASSQLDRESVCDEQFF	TGCGCCAGCAGCCAACTCGACAGGGAATCGGTTTGCGATGAGCAGTTCTTC
TRBV28	TRBJ2-7	.	.	CATLRGGAYEQYF	TGTGCCACCCTAAGGGGGGGGGCCTACGAGCAGTACTTC
TRBV7-9	TRBJ2-7	.	.	CASSLLAVSYEQYF	TGTGCCAGCAGCTTACTGGCAGTATCCTACGAGCAGTACTTC
TRBV6-5	TRBJ2-7	.	.	CASSYSISRVDEQYF	TGTGCCAGCAGTTACTCGATTTCGAGGGTCGACGAGCAGTACTTC
TRBV28	TRBJ2-5	once	.	CASSLWTQETQYF	TGTGCCAGCAGTTTATGGACACAAGAGACCCAGTACTTC
TRBV5-1	TRBJ2-3	.	TRBD1	CASSPLQGSDTQYF	TGCGCCAGCAGCCCTTTACAGGGGTCAGATACGCAGTATTTT
TRBV28	TRBJ1-5	.	TRBD1	CASSRGQGDQPQHF	TGTGCCAGCAGTCGAGGACAGGGGGATCAGCCCCAGCATTTT
TRBV5-1	TRBJ2-6	.	.	CASSSVPGANVLTF	TGCGCCAGCAGTAGCGTCCCTGGGGCCAACGTCCTGACTTTC
TRBV29-1	TRBJ1-2	.	.	CSVESGQTWNYGYTF	TGCAGCGTCGAAAGCGGACAGACATGGAACTATGGCTACACCTTC
TRBV2	TRBJ1-4	.	.	CASSDSGNEKLFF	TGTGCCAGCAGTGATTCAGGGAATGAAAAACTGTTTTTT
TRBV19	TRBJ2-1	few	TRBD2	CASSIASGSSYNEQFF	TGTGCCAGTAGTATCGCTAGCGGGAGCTCCTACAATGAGCAGTTCTTC
TRBV28	TRBJ1-2	.	.	CASSLTRRVDYGYTF	TGTGCCAGCAGTTTGACCAGGAGGGTAGACTATGGCTACACCTTC
TRBV7-2	TRBJ2-7	.	.	CASSLDRGGEQYF	TGTGCCAGCAGCTTAGATAGGGGGGGCGAGCAGTACTTC
TRBV6-1	TRBJ1-5	.	TRBD1	CASSAQGGNQPQHF	TGTGCCAGCAGTGCACAGGGGGGTAATCAGCCCCAGCATTTT
TRBV5-1	TRBJ2-5	.	TRBD2	CASSLAGGRLTTQYF	TGCGCCAGCAGCTTGGCCGGGGGGAGGCTCACGACCCAGTACTTC
TRBV7-8	TRBJ1-5	.	.	CASSSTPLNQPQHF	TGTGCCAGCAGCTCGACACCTCTCAATCAGCCCCAGCATTTT
TRBV15	TRBJ2-1	once	TRBD1	CATGERGRYNEQFF	TGTGCCACCGGGGAGAGGGGGCGGTACAATGAGCAGTTCTTC
TRBV5-1	TRBJ1-4	.	.	CASSLGRGTTNEKLFF	TGCGCCAGCAGCTTGGGCAGGGGAACAACTAATGAAAAACTGTTTTTT
TRBV11-2	TRBJ2-3	.	.	CASSLAGTDTQYF	TGTGCCAGCAGCTTAGCGGGCACAGATACGCAGTATTTT
TRBV28	TRBJ2-7	.	.	CASSLPTYEQYF	TGTGCCAGCAGTTTACCTACCTACGAGCAGTACTTC
TRBV11-2	TRBJ1-2	.	TRBD1	CASSSDREHGYTF	TGTGCCAGCAGCTCCGACAGGGAACATGGCTACACCTTC
TRBV6-5	TRBJ1-5	.	TRBD1	CASNPGQGYNQPQHF	TGTGCCAGCAATCCGGGACAGGGGTACAATCAGCCCCAGCATTTT
TRBV29-1	TRBJ1-1	few	.	CSVGRGGEGEAFF	TGCAGCGTTGGTCGGGGAGGGGAAGGTGAAGCTTTCTTT
TRBV4-2	TRBJ2-7	.	.	CASSQAGVGLNSYEQYF	TGTGCCAGCAGCCAAGCTGGGGTCGGACTGAACTCCTACGAGCAGTACTTC
TRBV19	TRBJ2-1	.	TRBD2	CASRGLAGGLRLF	TGTGCCAGTAGGGGACTAGCGGGGGGGCTTCGGCTCTTC
TRBV7-2	TRBJ2-3	few	TRBD2	CASSLRSRLAGGQGTQYF	TGTGCCAGCAGCTTGCGTTCACGACTAGCGGGGGGGCAAGGTACGCAGTATTTT
TRBV9	TRBJ2-2	.	TRBD2	CASSVDPAGGYTGELFF	TGTGCCAGCAGCGTAGATCCAGCGGGGGGCTACACCGGGGAGCTGTTTTTT
TRBV6-1	TRBJ2-3	many	TRBD2	CASSESAGGPDTQYF	TGTGCCAGCAGTGAATCGGCGGGGGGGCCAGATACGCAGTATTTT
TRBV28	TRBJ1-1	.	.	CASSLSGRGTEAFF	TGTGCCAGCAGCCTCAGCGGTCGGGGCACTGAAGCTTTCTTT
TRBV7-8	TRBJ2-2	.	.	CASSLASTGELFF	TGTGCCAGCAGCTTAGCTAGCACCGGGGAGCTGTTTTTT
TRBV5-6	TRBJ2-2	.	.	CASSLGELFF	TGTGCCAGCTCCCTGGGGGAGCTGTTTTTT
TRBV18	TRBJ1-2	.	.	CASSPREGYGYTF	TGTGCCAGCTCACCCCGCGAGGGCTATGGCTACACCTTC
TRBV7-9	TRBJ2-5	.	TRBD2	CASSKTSGGEETQYF	TGTGCCAGCAGCAAAACTAGCGGAGGGGAAGAGACCCAGTACTTC
TRBV29-1	TRBJ1-3	.	.	CSVEVLRVSGNTIYF	TGCAGCGTTGAAGTTCTTCGGGTATCTGGAAACACCATATATTTT
TRBV9	TRBJ1-2	.	.	CASSILQGEGSYTF	TGTGCCAGCAGCATCCTACAGGGAGAGGGAAGCTACACCTTC
TRBV6-1	TRBJ2-7	.	TRBD2	CASSVTSGSSYEQYF	TGTGCCAGCAGTGTAACTAGCGGCTCCTCCTACGAGCAGTACTTC
TRBV5-4	TRBJ1-1	.	.	CASSQQGAAFF	TGTGCCAGCAGCCAACAGGGAGCAGCTTTCTTT
TRBV6-5	TRBJ2-3	.	TRBD2	CASGASGLSTDTQYF	TGTGCCAGCGGAGCTAGCGGACTAAGCACAGATACGCAGTATTTT
TRBV9	TRBJ2-5	.	.	CASSVDRGETQYF	TGTGCCAGCAGCGTAGACCGGGGAGAGACCCAGTACTTC
TRBV6-6	TRBJ2-5	.	.	CASSYTQETQYF	TGTGCCAGCAGTTACACACAAGAGACCCAGTACTTC
TRBV18	TRBJ1-1	.	TRBD1	CASSGAGGRGAEAFF	TGTGCCAGCTCAGGGGCAGGGGGTAGGGGCGCTGAAGCTTTCTTT
TRBV9	TRBJ1-2	.	.	CASSQATYGYTF	TGTGCCAGCAGCCAAGCTACCTATGGCTACACCTTC
TRBV2	TRBJ2-7	.	.	CASSELGTERGF	TGTGCCAGCAGTGAATTAGGAACAGAACGGGGCTTC
TRBV5-4	TRBJ2-5	.	TRBD2	CASSLRGAGPYQETQYF	TGTGCCAGCAGCCTGCGGGGGGCGGGGCCGTACCAAGAGACCCAGTACTTC
TRBV21-1	TRBJ2-7	.	.	CASSEQGPSSYEQYF	TGTGCCAGCAGCGAACAGGGGCCGAGCTCCTACGAGCAGTACTTC
TRBV19	TRBJ2-7	.	.	CASRSGLASEQYF	TGTGCCAGTCGATCAGGGCTGGCATCCGAGCAGTACTTC
TRBV4-2	TRBJ2-1	.	.	CASRGSGGKVDEQFF	TGTGCCAGCAGGGGGTCGGGCGGGAAGGTCGATGAGCAGTTCTTC
TRBV30	TRBJ1-1	.	.	CAWSAFFRDIPISEAFF	TGTGCCTGGAGTGCTTTCTTCCGGGACATTCCTATCTCTGAAGCTTTCTTT